Presented here are 12 T cell receptor beta chains from one specimen sequenced in a study of response to subunit inactivated influenza vaccine. TCRdb used MiXCR to reprocess the RT-PCR reads, holding one entry per CDR3 protein. The sample includes around 530,000 distinct CDR3 sequences, 16% of them seen just once. The sequences come from CD4+ T cells sorted from PBMCs, collected around 2 years after vaccination. These receptors came from a man between 50 and 69 years old who received an inactivated influenza vaccine.

The chain is built from TRBV6-2 or TRBV6-3 and TRBJ1-2, with D perhaps TRBD1 (5 bases). V lost 10 bases to trimming and J lost 2 bases, with 11 bases between them. The CDR3 loop spans 12 amino acids. Germline CDR1 is MNHEY and CDR2 is SVGEGT. The CDR3 loop is CATTDTNYGYTF. CDR3 coding DNA: TGTGCCACCACGGACACCAACTATGGCTACACCTTC.

In DNA, the CDR3 is TGTGCCAGCAGCCAAACTAAGACAGGCGCCACAGATACGCAGTATTTT. This encodes CASSQTKTGATDTQYF. The rearrangement links TRBV14 to TRBJ2-3; TRBD1 is a possible D gene (6 bases). The length of the CDR3 is 16 residues. Between the trimmed V and J ends, which lost 2 bases and 2 bases, there was a span of 14 bases. Per the germline V gene, CDR1 is SGHDN and CDR2 is FVKESK.

This clonotype was observed a handful of times. The V gene is TRBV10-3, the J gene TRBJ2-7; D possibly corresponds to TRBD1 (6 bases). The V gene lost 6 bases and the J gene lost 0 bases, with 12 bases spanning the gap. The germline V gene encodes CDR1 ENHRY and CDR2 SYGVKD. The CDR3 is 14 amino acids. CDR3 nucleotide sequence: TGTGCCATCAGACCGGGACACAGCTCCTACGAGCAGTACTTC. It specifies CAIRPGHSSYEQYF.

This clonotype occurred a few times. This chain uses TRBV5-6 with TRBJ2-7; D not resolved. CDR1 is SGHDT, CDR2 YYEEEE, per germline. V lost 4 bases, J lost 11 bases, and 22 bases lay in between. This CDR3 spans 14 amino acids. Here the CDR3 reads CASSTRANVPTEYF. In DNA form, the CDR3 reads TGTGCCAGCAGCACCCGAGCTAACGTGCCGACGGAGTACTTC.

This clonotype was seen more than once but under ten times. Here the CDR3 reads CASSLGRANQPQHF. DNA of the CDR3: TGTGCCAGCAGTTTAGGGCGTGCAAACCAGCCCCAGCATTTT. V usage is TRBV12-3 or TRBV12-4 and J usage is TRBJ1-5, with D unresolved. The CDR3 covers 14 residues. Between the trimmed V and J ends, which lost 1 base and 7 bases, there was a span of 11 bases.

In this sample, this clonotype turned up a few times. CDR3 nucleotide sequence: TGCAGTGCTAGAGCGGACTCCCAGAACACCGGGGAGCTGTTTTTT. Translating gives CSARADSQNTGELFF. This rearrangement joins TRBV20-1 to TRBJ2-2; tentatively, D is TRBD2 (5 bases). The germline gives CDR1 DFQATT, CDR2 SNEGSKA (reference sequence). CDR3 length equals 15 residues. The germline V and J ends were trimmed by 1 base and 1 base, with 10 bases remaining between them.

This clonotype was counted only a few times. This chain joins TRBV4-3 and TRBJ2-1; 8 bases align to TRBD1. This CDR3 is built from 15 residues. From germline, CDR1 is LGHNA and CDR2 YSLEER. V lost 0 bases, J lost 2 bases, and 0 bases stayed unmatched. CDR3 DNA sequence: TGCGCCAGCAGCCAAGAGGACAGGGCCTACAATGAGCAGTTCTTC. This translates into CASSQEDRAYNEQFF.

This clonotype has just a few counts. V usage is TRBV6-1 and J usage is TRBJ1-6; D is unclear. With 6 bases removed from V and 4 bases from J, the gap between germline ends came to 10 bases. CDR1 MNHNS and CDR2 SASEGT come from the germline V gene. The length of the CDR3 is 14 residues. CDR3: CASSPPLYNSPLHF. DNA for the CDR3: TGTGCCAGCAGCCCTCCCTTGTATAATTCACCCCTCCACTTT.

This clonotype appeared a few times. The CDR3 nucleotides are TGCGCCAGCAGCCAAGCTGTGGGAACAGGGTGGGAAGAGACCCAGTACTTC. Its translation: CASSQAVGTGWEETQYF. The chain joins TRBV4-3 to TRBJ2-5; possibly TRBD1 for D (6 bases). Trimming shortened V by 1 base and J by 3 bases, and 18 bases separated the two germline ends. The CDR3 sequence is 17 residues long. From germline, CDR1 is LGHNA and CDR2 YSLEER.

Ten or more counts support this clonotype. This chain joins TRBV4-3 and TRBJ2-1; perhaps TRBD2 as D (6 bases). The CDR3 is made up of 14 amino acids. Trimming stripped 1 base from V and 9 bases from J, with 13 bases between. Germline V gene data show CDR1 as LGHNA and CDR2 as YSLEER. The CDR3 nucleotides read TGCGCCAGCAGCCAAGTTGGTGCGGGAATTGAGCAGTTCTTC. As protein: CASSQVGAGIEQFF.

This clonotype showed up just a few times. The genes are TRBV4-3 and TRBJ1-2; D unclear. CDR1 is LGHNA, CDR2 YSLEER, per germline. Trimming took 3 bases from V and 0 from J, leaving 11 bases between them. The CDR3 is 15 amino acids. The CDR3 bases are TGCGCCAGCAGCCAGGTGAGGGCCACTAACTATGGCTACACCTTC. This codes for CASSQVRATNYGYTF.

A few counts support this clonotype. The chain combines TRBV4-3 with TRBJ1-5; D is undetermined. Germline loops: CDR1 LGHNA, CDR2 YSLEER. The CDR3 is 15 amino acids. V was clipped by 2 bases and J by 6 bases, with 14 bases between them. CDR3 bases: TGCGCCAGCAGCCAAAGTCCCCAAACTGGTCAGCCCCAGCATTTT. Encoded protein: CASSQSPQTGQPQHF.